This T cell receptor beta chain appears in the sequencing data of a study of stem cell transplantation in POMP-related autoinflammatory disease. Study in general: Defective thymoproteasomes were hypothesized to impair CD8+ T-cell positive selection. Points from the study as a whole: In PRAID patients, the number of distinct TRB V-J gene pairings was restricted. PRAID patients trended toward lower TRB diversity and higher clonality in all analyzed T-cell subsets.

Prominent immunodeficiency with autoinflammation defined PRAID. Data came from immunoSEQ multiplex PCR; TCRdb stores just in-frame clones and leaves some out. This table holds tens of thousands of clones, about 81% found once. Losses at the gene ends were 0 bases for V and 4 bases for J; bases not matched to a gene: 2. Germline V gene data show CDR1 as MNHNY and CDR2 as SVGAGI (reference sequence). The CDR3 spans 14 residues. Points on this clone: Its specificity is not known.

This TCR derives from a human donor with POMP-related autoinflammation and immune dysregulation (PRAID). Here the sequenced sample was CD4+ T cells from PBMCs, taken before stem cell transplantation. The rearrangement links TRBV6-6 to TRBJ1-1; 7 nucleotides match TRBD1. CDR3 bases: TGTGCCAGCAGTTACTCTGCAGGGGGCACTGAAGCTTTCTTT. This encodes CASSYSAGGTEAFF.